This T cell receptor (beta chain) appears in the sequencing data of a study of cytomegalovirus exposure and HLA in healthy donors. General observations from the study: HLA alleles were associated with 15,000 to 20,000 TCR beta sequences in a later analysis at 0.05 false discovery rate.

Losses at the gene ends were 3 bases for V and 1 base for J; bases not matched to a gene: 7. Germline CDR1 reads LNHDA; CDR2 reads SQIVND (reference sequence). The CDR3 consists of 16 residues. A multiplex PCR was run with 60 Vbeta primers and 13 Jbeta primers. Sequencing was performed with immunoSEQ multiplex PCR; in TCRdb, only in-frame clones are kept and a portion is missing. The table lists 100,000 to 120,000 clones, approximately 81% of them singletons. Regarding donors, all were healthy bone marrow donors. As for this clone: Its antigen is undetermined.

The chain has TRBV19 and TRBJ2-7; 9 bases match TRBD2. The sequence was obtained from a man aged 30-40 years in good health and CMV-seronegative. The sample taken for sequencing was PBMCs. The CDR3 loop is CASSMDEGLASYEQYF. In DNA, the CDR3 is TGTGCCAGTAGTATGGATGAGGGACTAGCTTCCTACGAGCAGTACTTC.